These T cell receptor beta chains were read from a single sample in a study of blood T cells in healthy people across ages. Each CDR3 protein is one row after TCRdb ran MiXCR on the 5' RACE reads. The sample records hundreds of thousands of distinct CDR3 sequences, 40% to 65% being singletons. Sequenced sample: blood. Receptors originate from a man older than 75 in good health. Each CDR3 is given with its conserved first and last residue. Each record gives: V gene, CDR3 protein.

TRBV6-2/TRBV6-3 CASSYSGSFNEQFF
TRBV12-3/TRBV12-4 CTSSRTGSWEKLFF
TRBV14 CASSRDQLVVDTQYF
TRBV20-1 CSARALRRDYNEQFF
TRBV25-1 CASRQTGDSPLHF
TRBV5-5 CASSLARGQGIPQPQHF
TRBV5-5 CASTRDSGSNEQFF
TRBV12-3/TRBV12-4 CASSLAQGFNYGYTF
TRBV14 CASSPPKAGGNQMTLRKYEQYF
TRBV20-1 CSAGTTPSYNEQFF
TRBV6-6 CASSYSREKLFF
TRBV28 CASSLTYTQYF
TRBV7-2 CASQELASNIQYF
TRBV7-6 CASSLSARGRTDRQYF
TRBV16 CASSQGDVNYGYTF
TRBV5-8 CASSTRPRIQETQYF
TRBV24-1 CATSDNRGEPYNEQFF
TRBV6-4 CASSDGRGDLRTTNEKLFF
TRBV7-2 CASSDGALGEQYF
TRBV9 CASSSRTSGRVLNQQFF
TRBV27 CATSTGNEQFF
TRBV7-2 CASSSQEGGSYNEQFF
TRBV27 CASSFGLAGEEQFF
TRBV20-1 CSARDNSLAKNIQYF
TRBV14 CASSALGVEGRNEQFF
TRBV7-6 CASSLGLAGGVTDTQYF
TRBV5-1 CASSWGVGRIYNEQFF
TRBV7-2 CASSLTIAVNEQFF
TRBV20-1 CSAKARDRVYGYTF
TRBV6-1 CASSAFSGGAARDEQFF
TRBV29-1 CSVGTGHSSSYNEQFF
TRBV20-1 CSANKVDAYYEQYF
TRBV24-1 CATSDPSTGGETQYF
TRBV24-1 CATSEARKGSNEQFF
TRBV10-3 CAISRQGSNQPQHF
TRBV28 CASSLVDRMSEKLFF
TRBV12-3/TRBV12-4 CASSPSAFYGYTF
TRBV13 CASSLGLGVTEAFF
TRBV29-1 CSARGAGVINEQYF
TRBV20-1 CSTTFVSGPSYEQYF
TRBV27 CASSVNRASYEQYF
TRBV18 CASSPLSRTSGIGEQYF
TRBV2 CASRGQGRTEAFF
TRBV12-3/TRBV12-4 CASRITGQGGFGYTF
TRBV6-5 CASSDSQGPEQYF
TRBV20-1 CSALGTQFTTDTQYF
TRBV21-1 CASRMPAGRTYEQYF